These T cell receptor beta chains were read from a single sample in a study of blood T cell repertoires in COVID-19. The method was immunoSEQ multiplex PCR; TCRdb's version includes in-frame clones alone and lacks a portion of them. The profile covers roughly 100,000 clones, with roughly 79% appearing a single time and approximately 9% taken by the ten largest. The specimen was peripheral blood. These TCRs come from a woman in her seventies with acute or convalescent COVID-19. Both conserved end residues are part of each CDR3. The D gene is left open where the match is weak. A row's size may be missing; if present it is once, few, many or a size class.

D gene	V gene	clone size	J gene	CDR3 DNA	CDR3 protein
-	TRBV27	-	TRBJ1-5	TGTGCCAGCAGTCAGCGGGGTCCGGGGCAGAGCAATCAGCCCCAGCATTTT	CASSQRGPGQSNQPQHF
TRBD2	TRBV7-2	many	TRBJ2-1	TGTGCCAGCAGCTTAGGCGGGGGGGCTCACAATGAGCAGTTCTTC	CASSLGGGAHNEQFF
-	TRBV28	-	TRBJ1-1	TGTGCCAGCAGTCCCACGACTTATTTGGTACAAGCTTTCTTT	CASSPTTYLVQAFF
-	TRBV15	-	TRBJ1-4	TGTGCCACCAGCAGAGATTTGGGAGAAAATGAAAAACTGTTTTTT	CATSRDLGENEKLFF
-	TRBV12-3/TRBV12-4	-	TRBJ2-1	TGTGCCGCTGGGCAGGGTCCCTACAATGAGCAGTTCTTC	CAAGQGPYNEQFF
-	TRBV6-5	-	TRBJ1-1	TGTGCCAGCAGTTTACAGGCTCTGAACACTGAAGCTTTCTTT	CASSLQALNTEAFF
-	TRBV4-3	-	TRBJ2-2	TGCGCCAGCAGCCAGGGGCGGACCGGGGAGCTGTTTTTT	CASSQGRTGELFF
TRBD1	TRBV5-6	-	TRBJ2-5	TGTGCCAGCAGCTTGGTAGGGGGCGAGGAGACCCAGTACTTC	CASSLVGGEETQYF
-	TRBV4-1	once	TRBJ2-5	TGCGCCAGCAGCCAAGGGCTAGCGAGGGAGACCCAGTACTTC	CASSQGLARETQYF
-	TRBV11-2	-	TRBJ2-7	TGTGCCAGCAGCCCTGGGTATGGCGCCCGCGGTACCTACGAGCAGTACTTC	CASSPGYGARGTYEQYF
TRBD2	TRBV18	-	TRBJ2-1	TGTGCCAGCTCACCTCCTAGCGGTGCGTACAATGAGCAGTTCTTC	CASSPPSGAYNEQFF
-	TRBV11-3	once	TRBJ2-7	TGTGCCAGCAGCTTAAGCATCTCCTACGAGCAGTACTTC	CASSLSISYEQYF
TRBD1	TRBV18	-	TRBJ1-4	TGTGCCAGCTCACCACAGGTGGGACAGTATGAAAAACTGTTTTTT	CASSPQVGQYEKLFF
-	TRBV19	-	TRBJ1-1	TGTGCCAGTAGGCTAGGGGACATCTTGAGTACTGAAGCTTTCTTT	CASRLGDILSTEAFF
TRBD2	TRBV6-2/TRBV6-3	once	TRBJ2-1	TGTGCCAGCAGTTACGGGGGGGGCAATGAGCAGTTCTTC	CASSYGGGNEQFF
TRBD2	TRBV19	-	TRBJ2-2	TGTGCCAGTAGTATATCCGGGAGGGGGTACGGGGAGCTGTTTTTT	CASSISGRGYGELFF
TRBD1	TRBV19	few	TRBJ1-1	TGTGCCAGTAGTATCGACAGGGAAGTGGGGGAAGCTTTCTTT	CASSIDREVGEAFF
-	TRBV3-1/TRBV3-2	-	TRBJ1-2	TGTGCCAGCAGCCAATCCGGGTTAACCTATGGCTACACCTTC	CASSQSGLTYGYTF
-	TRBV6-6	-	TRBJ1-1	TGTGCCAGCAGTTCGACAGTAGCCCCTGAAGCTTTCTTT	CASSSTVAPEAFF
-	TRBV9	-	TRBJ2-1	TGTGCCAGCAGCGTAGGGCGCGGGGACAATGAGCAGTTCTTC	CASSVGRGDNEQFF
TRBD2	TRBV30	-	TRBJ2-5	TGTGCCTGGAGGGCTAGCGGGAGTCGGACCCAGTACTTC	CAWRASGSRTQYF
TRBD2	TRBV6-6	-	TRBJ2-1	TGTGCCAGCAGTCCTAGCGGGGGGAATGAGCAGTTCTTC	CASSPSGGNEQFF
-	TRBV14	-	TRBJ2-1	TGTGCCAGCAGCCACAAAGGGGCCCCTAGCTACAATGAGCAGTTCTTC	CASSHKGAPSYNEQFF
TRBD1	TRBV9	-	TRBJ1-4	TGTGCCAGCAGCGGGGACACGGGACAGTCAAATGAAAAACTGTTTTTT	CASSGDTGQSNEKLFF
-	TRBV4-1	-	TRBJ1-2	TGCGCCAGCAGCCAAGGGAGGAGAATGGGCTACACCTTC	CASSQGRRMGYTF
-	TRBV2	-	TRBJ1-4	TGTGCCAGCAGAACTACTTCGGGGGAAAAACTGTTTTTT	CASRTTSGEKLFF
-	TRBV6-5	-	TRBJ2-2	TGTGCCAGCCTCGGACAGCACACCGGGGAGCTGTTTTTT	CASLGQHTGELFF
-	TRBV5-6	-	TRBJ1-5	TGTGCCAGCAGCTTGGGAGCCGGGGTGAGAAGCAATCAGCCCCAGCATTTT	CASSLGAGVRSNQPQHF
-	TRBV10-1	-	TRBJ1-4	TGCGCCAGCAGTGAAGGGGCCGATCGTGAAAAACTGTTTTTT	CASSEGADREKLFF
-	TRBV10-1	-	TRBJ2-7	TGCGCCAGCAGTGAGTCACTTCCTTCGTGGTCCTACGAGCAGTACTTC	CASSESLPSWSYEQYF
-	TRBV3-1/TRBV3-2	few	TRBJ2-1	TGTGCCAGCAGCCAAGTCCGGACTGGACACAATGAGCAGTTCTTC	CASSQVRTGHNEQFF
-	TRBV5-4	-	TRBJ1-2	TGTGCCAGCAGCTTGGTTGGGGGGATTAATGGCTACACCTTC	CASSLVGGINGYTF
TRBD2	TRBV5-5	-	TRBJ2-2	TGTGCCAGCACCCCATGTGAGCGGGGGGTGTGCACCGGGGAGCTGTTTTTT	CASTPCERGVCTGELFF
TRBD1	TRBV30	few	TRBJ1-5	TGTGCCTGGAGGACAGGGCCCAATCAGCCCCAGCATTTT	CAWRTGPNQPQHF
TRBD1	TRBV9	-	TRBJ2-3	TGTGCCAGCAGCGTATCGAGACAGGGGGGACCAGATACGCAGTATTTT	CASSVSRQGGPDTQYF
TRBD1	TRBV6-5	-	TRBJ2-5	TGTGCCAGCAGTTACTCTCAACAGGGGGGAGAGACCCAGTACTTC	CASSYSQQGGETQYF
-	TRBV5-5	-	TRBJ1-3	TGTGCCAGCAGCCTGCCGGGATTTACTGGAAACACCATATATTTT	CASSLPGFTGNTIYF
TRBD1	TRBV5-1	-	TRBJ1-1	TGCGCCAGCAGCCCGGACAGGGCCGGTATCACTGAAGCTTTCTTT	CASSPDRAGITEAFF
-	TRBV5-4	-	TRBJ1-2	TGTGCCAGCAGCTTCGGGGGGATGTATGGCTACACCTTC	CASSFGGMYGYTF
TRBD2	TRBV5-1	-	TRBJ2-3	TGCGCCAGCAGCTTGGGGGGGACTAGCGGGACAACAGATACGCAGTATTTT	CASSLGGTSGTTDTQYF
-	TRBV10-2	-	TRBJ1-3	TGCGCCAGCAGTGCCAGGGGTGGAAACACCATATATTTT	CASSARGGNTIYF
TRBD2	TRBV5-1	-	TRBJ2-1	TGCGCCAGCAGCTTGGAACTAGCGGACTGGAATGAGCAGTTCTTC	CASSLELADWNEQFF
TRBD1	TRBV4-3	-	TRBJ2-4	TGCGCCAGCAGCCAGGGGACAGGGGCGAACATTCAGTACTTC	CASSQGTGANIQYF
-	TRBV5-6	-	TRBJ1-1	TGTGCCAGCAGCTTGGAGCTCCAGGGGATGCCTGAAGCTTTCTTT	CASSLELQGMPEAFF
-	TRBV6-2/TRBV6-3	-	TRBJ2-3	TGTGCCAGCAGTTCAAAACTAAGTTTCACAGATACGCAGTATTTT	CASSSKLSFTDTQYF
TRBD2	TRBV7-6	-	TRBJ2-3	TGTGCCAGCAGCGCACAAGGGGGGATACTAGCGGGGAGCACAGATACGCAGTATTTT	CASSAQGGILAGSTDTQYF
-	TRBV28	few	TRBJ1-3	TGTGCCAGCAGTTCGGGCAGCGTAGGGGACACCATATATTTT	CASSSGSVGDTIYF
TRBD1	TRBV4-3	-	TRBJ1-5	TGCGCCAGCAGCCAAGACTGGGACAGGGCTTATAGCAATCAGCCCCAGCATTTT	CASSQDWDRAYSNQPQHF
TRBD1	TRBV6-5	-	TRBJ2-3	TGTGCCAGCAGGACACCCGGGACAGGGACAGATACGCAGTATTTT	CASRTPGTGTDTQYF
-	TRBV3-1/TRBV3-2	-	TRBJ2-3	TGTGCCAGCAGCCAATCCCCTTACACAGATACGCAGTATTTT	CASSQSPYTDTQYF
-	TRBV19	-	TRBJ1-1	TGTGCCAGTAGTATAGACGCAGGGGTGATCACTGAAGCTTTCTTT	CASSIDAGVITEAFF
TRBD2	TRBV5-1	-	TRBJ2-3	TGCGCCAGCAGCTTGGCCGGGACTAGCGGGGCTGATACGCAGTATTTT	CASSLAGTSGADTQYF
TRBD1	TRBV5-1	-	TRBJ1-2	TGCGCCAGCAGCTTGGCGGGACAGGGGAATGGCTACACCTTC	CASSLAGQGNGYTF
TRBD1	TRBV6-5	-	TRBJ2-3	TGTGCCAGCAACTCACAGGGGGCCCCCACAGATACGCAGTATTTT	CASNSQGAPTDTQYF
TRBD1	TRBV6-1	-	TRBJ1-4	TGTGCCAGCAGTGAAAGGGGGCTAGATGAAAAACTGTTTTTT	CASSERGLDEKLFF
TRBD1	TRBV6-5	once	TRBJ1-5	TGTGCCAGCAGCTCTAACAGGGGTCAGCCCCAGCATTTT	CASSSNRGQPQHF
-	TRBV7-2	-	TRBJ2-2	TGTGCCAGCAGCTTAGAGGTGGACAGCCTATCGACCGGGGAGCTGTTTTTT	CASSLEVDSLSTGELFF